This T cell receptor beta chain was retrieved from a study of blood T cell repertoires in COVID-19 (TCRdb year 2020). Looking at the study overall: The collaborator samples originated in the United States, Italy and Spain and spanned the acute and convalescent phases of COVID-19. The prospective study material was composed of cDNA or gDNA derived from T cells, B-cell-depleted T cells, or PBMCs. Deeply sampled blood TCRbeta repertoires from subjects exposed to, actively infected with, or recovered from COVID-19 were included in the dataset. The repertoires were released in a freely available public database intended as a resource for research on the immune response to SARS-CoV-2. The samples were drawn from two sources: the first 160 participants of the ongoing ImmuneRACE study, and 1,200 or so subjects contributed by 6 global collaborators. Nearly every sample came with metadata listing a de-identified subject ID, COVID-19 status, age in years and sex. Where available, HLA class I and class II types were obtained from metadata supplied by the sample provider rather than from assay-based typing.

A note on this clone: Its antigen target is currently unknown. The record has no base qualities; no much larger clone is one base away.

Participants in the prospective study were aged roughly 18 to 89 years, lived in more than 20 United States geographic areas, and enrolled through a virtual design. Cohort assignment in the prospective study relied on participant-reported clinical history from a screening survey and a study questionnaire. Each participant in the prospective study had whole blood, serum and a nasopharyngeal or oropharyngeal swab collected by mobile phlebotomists. Prospective study participants could optionally give additional blood draws and questionnaires over a 2-month period. Prospective study blood samples were shipped either frozen or at room temperature before DNA extraction. The paper's findings and limits, for the study overall: The quantity of clinical and demographic metadata differed by source and by participant and was supplied without curation.

TCRbeta CDR3 regions were amplified from genomic DNA using the immunoSEQ Assay, a bias-controlled multiplex PCR. In the source study's methods: Nucleated cell counts per sample were estimated from amplification of reference gene primers within the assay. To quantify the absolute abundance of each unique TCRbeta CDR3 rearrangement, sequence reads were collapsed and filtered. For each sample, productive Simpson clonality was calculated by taking the square root of Simpson's diversity index across productive rearrangements. Not all clones reach the TCRdb copy of this immuneACCESS table, which keeps in-frame sequences only. Checked studies attribute under half of the gap to unresolved V genes and leave the rest unexplained. V and J calls and clone size come straight from that table; D and trimming were deduced from the DNA. The sample table holds some 250,000 clones, of which 91% were seen once. The ten largest clonotypes hold 1.2% of the sample.

The CDR3 contains 14 residues, cysteine and phenylalanine counted. Only CDR3 DNA is held: 42 bases, read in frame from base 1. Relative to germline, V is 2 bases shorter and J is 2 bases shorter, with 9 bases between their ends. As encoded in the germline V gene (reference sequence), CDR1 is SEHNR while CDR2 is FQNEAQ. The chain is assembled from TRBV7-9 and TRBJ1-2; no D gene can be assigned with confidence. The sample was PBMCs or T cells enriched from blood (not recorded which). The clonotype comes from a human donor in a cohort exposed to, infected with or recovered from COVID-19 (not recorded which). The donor label of this sample is uncertain. The CDR3 reads CASSLTGLNYGYTF. The DNA sequence is TGTGCCAGCAGCTTAACCGGGTTGAACTATGGCTACACCTTC. The variable domain in full, with residues beyond the CDR3 obtained from the reference TRBV7-9 and TRBJ1-2 genes, is DTGVSQNPRHKITKRGQNVTFRCDPISEHNRLYWYRQTLGQGPEFLTYFQNEAQLEKSRLLSDRFSAERPKGSFSTLEIQRTEQGDSAMYLCASSLTGLNYGYTFGSGTRLTVV.